One and the same sample provided the 5 T cell receptor beta chains below, sequenced in a study of cytomegalovirus exposure and HLA in healthy donors. The PCR used 60 Vbeta and 13 Jbeta primers. Clones were sequenced by immunoSEQ multiplex PCR, and TCRdb holds only the in-frame ones, with some missing. The table has more than 85,000 clones, approximately 86% seen once; the top ten hold roughly 6.1%. What was sequenced was PBMCs. These receptors all come from a young man in good health and CMV-seronegative.

This clone has just one count. The same CDR3 is also encoded by other DNA sequences in this sample. The V call is TRBV4-3, the J call TRBJ2-7, with 8 bases fitting TRBD1. The CDR3 sequence is 16 residues long. CDR1 and CDR2 (germline): LGHNA, YSLEER. V lost 1 base and J lost 1; bases outside the gene matches: 6. The CDR3 coding sequence is TGCGCCAGCAGCCAAGTAGGACGGGACAGGTCCTACGAGCAGTACTTC. The encoded protein is CASSQVGRDRSYEQYF.

The chain recombines TRBV4-1 with TRBJ2-6, with D possibly TRBD2 on 6 matching bases. Trimming stripped 0 bases from V and 2 bases from J, with 8 bases between. Germline assignment: CDR1 MGHRA and CDR2 YSYEKL. This CDR3 is built from 16 residues. In DNA, the CDR3 is TGCGCCAGCAGCCAAGATGCGGGGACTGGGGCCAACGTCCTGACTTTC. Protein: CASSQDAGTGANVLTF.

The chain employs TRBV7-8 and TRBJ2-5, with a tentative D call TRBD2 (7 bases). Germline CDR1 and CDR2: SGHVS and FQNEAQ. V shed 6 bases and J shed 3 bases, with 20 bases lying between them. The CDR3 has 16 residues. CDR3 amino acids: CASSPGRGSPKETQYF. CDR3 nucleotides: TGTGCCAGCAGTCCGGGGAGGGGGAGTCCTAAAGAGACCCAGTACTTC.

The chain combines TRBV10-1 with TRBJ2-3, with 10 bases fitting TRBD1. Germline loops: CDR1 WNHNN, CDR2 SYGVQD (reference sequence). V trimming: 5 bases; J trimming: 0 bases; junction bases outside the gene matches: 14. The length of the CDR3 is 19 residues. CDR3 amino acids: CASSYSWGTGETSTDTQYF. The CDR3 DNA reads as TGCGCCAGCAGTTATTCGTGGGGGACAGGGGAAACTAGCACAGATACGCAGTATTTT.

This clone was seen only a few times. The V call is TRBV5-1, the J call TRBJ2-7, with 13 bases fitting TRBD2. Germline CDR1 is SGHRS and CDR2 is YFSETQ. The CDR3 runs 17 residues. J gave up 5 bases and V 5 bases, and 13 bases lay outside the gene matches. The CDR3 DNA follows: TGCGCCAGCAGGTCAACACGGACTAGCGGGAGTTGGAACGAGCAGTACTTC. Its protein product is CASRSTRTSGSWNEQYF.